This T cell receptor (beta chain) was sequenced for a study of read filtering for tumor transcriptome and immune sequencing. Study-wide context: R-ISS stage counts were under ten for I, around 17 for II, 7 for III. Transcriptome libraries were built from DNase-treated RNA.

General study points: Correlation between methods rose after single-read clonotypes were removed.

This library used around 400 ng RNA and molecular barcoded adaptors spanning alpha/delta and beta/gamma chains. MiXCR, run by TCRdb on the reads, gives a single entry per CDR3 protein. The table records 85,000 to 100,000 distinct CDR3 sequences, 20% to 25% of them present only once. A few counts support this clonotype. Antigen: not known. The length of the CDR3 is 13 residues. Germline-derived CDR1 and CDR2 are KGHDR and SFDVKD. V shed 4 bases and J shed 4 bases, with 9 bases lying between them. This receptor was obtained from a donor at least 40 years old with multiple myeloma. The V and J genes are TRBV24-1 and TRBJ1-1; no clear D. Input material: a population of CD138-negative cells sorted from bone marrow. The CDR3 here is CATSERASTEAFF. Written as DNA, the CDR3 is TGTGCCACCAGTGAAAGGGCGAGCACTGAAGCTTTCTTT.